The 7 T cell receptor beta chains presented below share a single source sample, sequenced in a study of blood T cell repertoires in COVID-19. The assay was immunoSEQ multiplex PCR, and TCRdb's table has in-frame clones only and misses some. The sample lists 200,000 to 250,000 clones, 70% to 90% occurring once. The sequenced material came from peripheral blood. These receptors originate from a woman in her thirties who had recovered from COVID-19.

The chain carries TRBV11-3 and TRBJ1-1; D possibly corresponds to TRBD1 (6 bases). The CDR3 covers 14 residues. The V gene's germline CDR1 is SGHNT and CDR2 YENEEA. With 1 base removed from V and 3 bases from J, the gap between germline ends came to 9 bases. The CDR3 DNA follows: TGTGCCAGCAGCTTAGTATCAGGGGACACTGAAGCTTTCTTT. Its protein product is CASSLVSGDTEAFF.

The chain couples TRBV12-3 or TRBV12-4 to TRBJ2-1; perhaps TRBD2 as D (6 bases). CDR3 length: 11 amino acids. Trimming shortened V by 6 bases and J by 11 bases, and 11 bases separated the two germline ends. Here the CDR3 DNA reads TGTGCCAGCAGGACGGGAGAAAAGCAGTTCTTC. This gives the protein CASRTGEKQFF.

The rearrangement joins TRBV11-2 to TRBJ1-4; no firm D call. V lost 8 bases to trimming and J lost 0 bases, with 13 bases between them. The germline gives CDR1 SGHAT, CDR2 FQNNGV. The CDR3 consists of 15 residues. The CDR3 DNA reads as TGTGCCAGCCGCGATCTAATTGCAACTAATGAAAAACTGTTTTTT. Encoded protein: CASRDLIATNEKLFF.

V usage is TRBV30 and J usage is TRBJ2-3, with TRBD2 as a possible D gene (6 bases). CDR1 is GTSNPN, CDR2 SVGIG, per germline (reference sequence). The CDR3 sequence is 11 residues long. V was trimmed by 5 bases and J by 11 bases, leaving 14 bases between them. The CDR3 region has the DNA TGTGCCTGGGTCGCCGCGGGACTGCAGTATTTT. It specifies CAWVAAGLQYF.

J is TRBJ2-7 and V is TRBV18; 13 nucleotides line up with TRBD2. Losses at the gene ends were 3 bases for V and 2 bases for J; bases not matched to a gene: 1. The length of the CDR3 is 15 residues. CDR1 and CDR2 from the germline V gene are KGHSH and LQKENI. The CDR3 loop is CASSPGTSGTYEQYF. The CDR3 DNA reads as TGTGCCAGCTCACCCGGGACTAGCGGGACCTACGAGCAGTACTTC. The entire variable domain, with the rest obtained from reference TRBV18 and TRBJ2-7, is as follows: NAGVMQNPRHLVRRRGQEARLRCSPMKGHSHVYWYRQLPEEGLKFMVYLQKENIIDESGMPKERFSAEFPKEGPSILRIQQVVRGDSAAYFCASSPGTSGTYEQYFGPGTRLTVT.

V usage is TRBV15 and J usage is TRBJ2-1, with TRBD2 matching 8 bases. The CDR3 is made up of 17 amino acids. Germline V gives CDR1 LNHNV, CDR2 YYDKDF (reference sequence). V lost 1 base and J lost 5; bases outside the gene matches: 10. Written as DNA, the CDR3 is TGTGCCACCAGCAGAGGACGGGGGGGCCGGTACGACAATGAGCAGTTCTTC. Translation gives CATSRGRGGRYDNEQFF.

The CDR3 bases are TGTGCCAGCGAAAACCCCAGCGGGGGGTGGTCCTACGAGCAGTACTTC. Its protein is CASENPSGGWSYEQYF. The chain combines TRBV5-5 with TRBJ2-7, with 9 positions matching TRBD2. J gave up 1 base and V 7 bases, and 12 bases lay outside the gene matches. The CDR3 consists of 16 residues. Germline V CDR1 and CDR2: SGHKS, YYEKEE (reference sequence).